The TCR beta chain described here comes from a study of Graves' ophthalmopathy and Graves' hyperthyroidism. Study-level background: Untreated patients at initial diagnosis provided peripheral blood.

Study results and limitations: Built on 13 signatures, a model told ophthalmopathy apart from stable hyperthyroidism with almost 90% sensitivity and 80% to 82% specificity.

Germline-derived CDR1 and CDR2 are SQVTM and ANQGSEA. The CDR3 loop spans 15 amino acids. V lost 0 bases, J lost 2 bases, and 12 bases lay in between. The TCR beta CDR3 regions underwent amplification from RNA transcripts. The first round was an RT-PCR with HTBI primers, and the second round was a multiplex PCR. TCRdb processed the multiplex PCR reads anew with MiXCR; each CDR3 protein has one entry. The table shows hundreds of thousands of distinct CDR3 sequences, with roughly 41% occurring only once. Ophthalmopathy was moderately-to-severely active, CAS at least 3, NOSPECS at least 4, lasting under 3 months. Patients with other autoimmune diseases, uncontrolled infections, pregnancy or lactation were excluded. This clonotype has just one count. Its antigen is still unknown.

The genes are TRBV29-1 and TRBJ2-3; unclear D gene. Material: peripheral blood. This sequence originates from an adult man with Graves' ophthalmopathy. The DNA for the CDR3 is TGCAGCGTTGAAGAGGTGTCTGGAAACACAGATACGCAGTATTTT. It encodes CSVEEVSGNTDTQYF.